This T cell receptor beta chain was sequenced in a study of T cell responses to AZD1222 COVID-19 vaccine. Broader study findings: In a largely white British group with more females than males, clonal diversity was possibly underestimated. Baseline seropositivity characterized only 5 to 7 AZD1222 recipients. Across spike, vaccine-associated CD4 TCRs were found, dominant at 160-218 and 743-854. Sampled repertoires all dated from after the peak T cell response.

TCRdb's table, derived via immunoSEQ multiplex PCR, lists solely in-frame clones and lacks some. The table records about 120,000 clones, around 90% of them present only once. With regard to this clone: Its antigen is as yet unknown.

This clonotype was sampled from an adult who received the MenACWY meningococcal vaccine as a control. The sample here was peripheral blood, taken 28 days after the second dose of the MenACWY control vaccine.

CDR3: CASSPHRTSGGAETQYF. The CDR3 nucleotides read TGCGCCAGCAGCCCGCATAGGACTAGCGGGGGGGCAGAGACCCAGTACTTC. V usage is TRBV4-3 and J usage is TRBJ2-5, with 15 bases lining up with TRBD2. Germline CDR1 and CDR2: LGHNA and YSLEER. This CDR3 contains 17 residues. Trimming removed 4 bases from V and 4 bases from J; junction bases left unmatched: 7.